These 25 T cell receptor beta chains originate from one sample sequenced in a study of blood T cell repertoires in COVID-19 (dated by TCRdb to between 2020 and 2021). Library preparation was by the immunoSEQ multiplex PCR assay. This is the immuneACCESS table as TCRdb keeps it, with only in-frame sequences that have V and J called. A part of the clones is gone; compared with another copy, unresolved V genes explain less than half, and the rest is unexplained. This sample lists around 170,000 clones; about 89% were detected once. The biggest ten clones account for less than 3% of the sample. The sample taken for sequencing was peripheral blood. Receptor source: a man aged 55-75 years with acute or convalescent COVID-19.

This chain connects TRBV25-1 to TRBJ2-1; TRBD2 might be the D (5 bases). The CDR3 contains 15 residues. V lost 1 base and J 10 bases, leaving 17 bases between the germline ends. Germline CDR1 and CDR2: MGHDK and SYGVNS. DNA of the CDR3: TGTGCCAGCAGTGAATTCGGAGGAGCCTTGGGGGAGCAGTTCTTC. It specifies CASSEFGGALGEQFF.

This sequence joins TRBV24-1 and TRBJ2-3; 8 bases agree with TRBD1. Per germline, CDR1 KGHDR and CDR2 SFDVKD. The CDR3 is 17 amino acids. The junction had 9 bases not matched to a gene; V was cut back by 4 bases and J by 1 base. The CDR3 nucleotides are TGTGCCACCAGTGACCCTGGACAGGGCGCGGGCACAGATACGCAGTATTTT. Translated, it gives CATSDPGQGAGTDTQYF.

The chain uses TRBV4-1 and TRBJ1-2, with D perhaps matching TRBD1 (6 bases). This CDR3 is built from 15 residues. Germline V gene data show CDR1 as MGHRA and CDR2 as YSYEKL. The germline V and J ends were trimmed by 4 bases and 0 bases, with 12 bases remaining between them. The CDR3 sequence: CASSLQRTANYGYTF. The CDR3 nucleotides are TGCGCCAGCAGCCTCCAAAGGACAGCTAACTATGGCTACACCTTC.

The gene calls are TRBV6-1 and TRBJ1-4; tentative D call: TRBD1 (6 bases). The CDR3 covers 16 residues. The V and J ends lost 1 base and 11 bases respectively, with 20 bases between them. CDR1 and CDR2 from the germline V gene are MNHNS and SASEGT. Written as DNA, the CDR3 is TGTGCCAGCAGTGAAGGGATTAGCTGGACAGCCCCGAAACTGTTTTTT. Its protein product is CASSEGISWTAPKLFF.

The chain combines TRBV7-9 with TRBJ1-1; 9 nucleotides agree with TRBD1. CDR3 length equals 18 residues. Losses at the gene ends were 5 bases for V and 6 bases for J; bases not matched to a gene: 19. Germline lookup yields CDR1 SEHNR and CDR2 FQNEAQ (reference sequence). The CDR3 DNA sequence: TGTGCCAGCAGCCCCCGCCTTCCCGACAGGGGGAAGTTTGCTGAAGCTTTCTTT. The encoded protein is CASSPRLPDRGKFAEAFF.

The chain recombines TRBV27 with TRBJ1-3; D gene ambiguous. The CDR3 has 15 residues. CDR1 and CDR2 (germline): MNHEY, SMNVEV (reference sequence). V shed 2 bases and J shed 0 bases, with 8 bases lying between them. The CDR3 spells CASSLQGDSGNTIYF. CDR3 bases: TGTGCCAGCAGTTTACAAGGAGACTCTGGAAACACCATATATTTT.

The chain combines TRBV5-6 with TRBJ1-1, with TRBD1 matching 9 bases. The CDR3 runs to 14 residues. Looked up from germline, CDR1 is SGHDT and CDR2 is YYEEEE. J lost 6 bases, V lost 4 bases, and 7 bases had no gene match. CDR3 in amino acids: CASSGTGRGSEAFF. The CDR3 DNA sequence: TGTGCCAGCAGCGGGACAGGGAGGGGATCTGAAGCTTTCTTT.

The chain couples TRBV7-3 to TRBJ2-7; D is possibly TRBD1 (5 bases). Trimming took 4 bases from V and 6 from J, leaving 16 bases between them. CDR1 SGHTA and CDR2 FQGTGA come from the germline V gene. The CDR3 runs to 14 residues. The CDR3 coding sequence is TGTGCCAGCAGCTCGCAGGGTAGTATTGGCGAGCAGTACTTC. It codes for CASSSQGSIGEQYF.

The chain combines TRBV19 with TRBJ2-2, with 8 positions matching TRBD1. Unmatched junction bases numbered 2, after V lost 11 bases and J lost 0 bases. Germline V CDR1 and CDR2: LNHDA, SQIVND (reference sequence). The CDR3 loop spans 13 amino acids. CDR3 sequence (DNA): TGTGCCGGACAGGGATCGAACACCGGGGAGCTGTTTTTT. Protein: CAGQGSNTGELFF. The full variable domain, rest sourced from reference TRBV19 and TRBJ2-2, is DGGITQSPKYLFRKEGQNVTLSCEQNLNHDAMYWYRQDPGQGLRLIYYSQIVNDFQKGDIAEGYSVSREKKESFPLTVTSAQKNPTAFYLCAGQGSNTGELFFGEGSRLTVL.

V is TRBV7-2 and J is TRBJ2-7; 7 nucleotides agree with TRBD1. This CDR3 has 15 residues. Trimming took 4 bases from V and 0 from J; bases not matched to a gene: 6. CDR1 is SGHTA, CDR2 FQGNSA, per germline. The CDR3 is CASSSGTVNSYEQYF. In DNA form, the CDR3 reads TGTGCCAGCAGCTCGGGGACAGTTAACTCCTACGAGCAGTACTTC.

CDR3 in amino acids: CSGLDRANYGYTF. DNA of the CDR3: TGCAGCGGGTTGGACAGGGCGAACTATGGCTACACCTTC. The J gene is TRBJ1-2, the V gene TRBV29-1; 8 bases agree with TRBD1. V shed 7 bases, J shed 2 bases, and the junction held 6 bases outside the gene matches. Germline lookup yields CDR1 SQVTM and CDR2 ANQGSEA. There are 13 residues in the CDR3.

V is TRBV3-1 (or the pseudogene TRBV3-2) and J is TRBJ2-7; D is unresolved. The CDR3 covers 11 residues. Germline values: CDR1 LGHDT, CDR2 YNNKEL (reference sequence). V lost 2 bases and J lost 7, with 6 bases in between. CDR3 in DNA: TGTGCCAGCAGCCAATGGCAAGAGCAGTACTTC. It specifies CASSQWQEQYF.

This chain links TRBV5-1 with TRBJ2-1, with D unresolved. The CDR3 contains 15 residues. The V and J ends lost 0 bases and 2 bases respectively, with 9 bases between them. Germline V gives CDR1 SGHRS, CDR2 YFSETQ. The CDR3 nucleotides read TGCGCCAGCAGCTTGGTCGAGGTCACCTACAATGAGCAGTTCTTC. This sequence encodes CASSLVEVTYNEQFF.

This chain joins TRBV18 and TRBJ2-2; 10 bases line up with TRBD1. From germline, CDR1 is KGHSH and CDR2 LQKENI. This CDR3 spans 16 amino acids. V shed 2 bases and J 7 bases; nucleotides not matched to a gene: 7. The CDR3 reads CASSPNWDRGLGELFF. The CDR3 nucleotides are TGTGCCAGCTCACCAAATTGGGACAGGGGACTCGGGGAGCTGTTTTTT.

The chain couples TRBV9 to TRBJ2-1, with 7 bases fitting TRBD1. Germline lookup yields CDR1 SGDLS and CDR2 YYNGEE. The J segment lost 3 bases and the V segment lost 1 base, leaving 10 bases of the junction unmatched. CDR3 length equals 17 residues. The CDR3 spells CASSVPNSGTVYNEQFF. The CDR3 nucleotides read TGTGCCAGCAGCGTACCTAATTCCGGGACAGTCTACAATGAGCAGTTCTTC.

The V and J genes are TRBV12-3 or TRBV12-4 and TRBJ2-1; D is ambiguous. V lost 2 bases and J 8 bases, leaving 10 bases between the germline ends. The CDR3 spans 13 residues. The chain's CDR3 is CASSLILSDEQFF. CDR3 DNA: TGTGCCAGCAGTTTAATCCTCAGCGATGAGCAGTTCTTC.

V is TRBV4-2 and J is TRBJ2-3, with 7 bases lining up with TRBD2. V was pared by 2 bases and J by 0 bases, with 23 bases of the junction left unmatched. The V gene's germline CDR1 is LGHNA and CDR2 YNFKEQ. This CDR3 has 22 residues. The CDR3 is CASSQLRGTSGAYITSTDTQYF. The DNA of the CDR3 is TGTGCCAGCAGCCAATTACGAGGAACCAGCGGGGCGTATATAACTAGCACAGATACGCAGTATTTT.

Written as DNA, the CDR3 is TGCGCCAGCAGCCAACGGACAGGGGAAAAGGGAGCCCAGCATTTT. Translating gives CASSQRTGEKGAQHF. The rearrangement links TRBV4-1 to TRBJ1-5; 9 positions agree with TRBD1. This CDR3 is built from 15 residues. V lost 2 bases, J lost 11 bases, and 10 bases stayed unmatched. The germline CDR1 and CDR2 sequences are MGHRA and YSYEKL.

There are a few counts of this clone. The chain combines TRBV5-5 with TRBJ1-1; the D gene is possibly TRBD1 (5 bases). The germline CDR1 and CDR2 sequences are SGHKS and YYEKEE (reference sequence). V was cut by 5 bases and J by 3 bases, with 11 bases left in between. The CDR3 runs to 13 residues. CDR3 protein: CASSPEGDTEAFF. In DNA form, the CDR3 reads TGTGCCAGCAGTCCCGAAGGGGACACTGAAGCTTTCTTT.

The gene calls are TRBV4-3 and TRBJ2-2; tentative D call: TRBD2 (5 bases). V was trimmed by 1 base and J by 7 bases, leaving 19 bases between them. The CDR3 loop spans 17 amino acids. The germline V gene encodes CDR1 LGHNA and CDR2 YSLEER. The CDR3 DNA sequence: TGCGCCAGCAGCCAAGCAAGGAAAACTAGTTCCGTCGGGGAGCTGTTTTTT. This codes for CASSQARKTSSVGELFF.

This clone turned up a few times. The chain is built from TRBV5-1 and TRBJ1-5; a possible D gene is TRBD1 (6 bases). This CDR3 is 14 amino acids long. Deletions cut 4 bases from V and 3 bases from J, with 11 bases between. CDR1 is SGHRS and CDR2 is YFSETQ in the germline V gene. The CDR3 is CASSPGETNQPQHF. The CDR3 nucleotides read TGCGCCAGCAGCCCAGGGGAGACCAATCAGCCCCAGCATTTT.

This chain connects TRBV12-3 or TRBV12-4 to TRBJ1-2; D unclear. V lost 2 bases to trimming and J lost 7 bases, with 11 bases between them. The length of the CDR3 is 13 residues. CDR3 in DNA: TGTGCCAGCAGTTTAAACCCGAGTCCTGGCTACACCTTC. Translating gives CASSLNPSPGYTF.

V is TRBV7-8 and J is TRBJ1-3, with no clear D. CDR3 length equals 15 residues. The germline V gene has CDR1 SGHVS and CDR2 FQNEAQ. With 4 bases removed from V and 0 bases from J, the gap between germline ends came to 10 bases. The CDR3: CASSSSGNSGNTIYF. The CDR3 DNA follows: TGTGCCAGCAGCTCATCTGGCAACTCTGGAAACACCATATATTTT.

This clone was seen once. The chain combines TRBV11-2 with TRBJ2-1, with TRBD2 identical over 12 bases. The CDR3 extends over 18 amino acids. The V gene end was trimmed by 1 base and the J gene end by 4 bases; junction bases not matched to a gene: 8. CDR1 and CDR2 (germline): SGHAT, FQNNGV. In nucleotides, the CDR3 is TGTGCCAGCAGCTTAGGGTCGGCTAGCGGGGGGGCATACAATGAGCAGTTCTTC. It yields the protein CASSLGSASGGAYNEQFF.

In its sample, this clone was seen once. V gene TRBV27 combines with J gene TRBJ1-2; weak D call: TRBD1 (6 bases). The CDR3 is 13 amino acids. From germline, CDR1 is MNHEY and CDR2 SMNVEV (reference sequence). The V end was cut by 6 bases, the J end by 8 bases, with 16 bases between. CDR3: CASSSQGFNGYTF. The CDR3 bases are TGTGCCAGCAGCTCACAGGGTTTTAACGGCTACACCTTC.